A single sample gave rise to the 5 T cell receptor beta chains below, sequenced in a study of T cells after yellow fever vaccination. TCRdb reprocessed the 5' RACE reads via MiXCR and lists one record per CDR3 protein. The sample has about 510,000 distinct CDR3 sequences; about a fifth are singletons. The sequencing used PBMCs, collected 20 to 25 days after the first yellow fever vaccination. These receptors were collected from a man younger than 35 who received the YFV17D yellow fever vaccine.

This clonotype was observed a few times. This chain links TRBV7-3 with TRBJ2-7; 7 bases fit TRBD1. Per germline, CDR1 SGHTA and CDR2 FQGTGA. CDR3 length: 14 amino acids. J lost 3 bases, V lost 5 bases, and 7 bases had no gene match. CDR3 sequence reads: CASSTTRQGYEQYV. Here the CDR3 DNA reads TGTGCCAGCAGCACAACCCGACAGGGCTACGAGCAGTACGTC.

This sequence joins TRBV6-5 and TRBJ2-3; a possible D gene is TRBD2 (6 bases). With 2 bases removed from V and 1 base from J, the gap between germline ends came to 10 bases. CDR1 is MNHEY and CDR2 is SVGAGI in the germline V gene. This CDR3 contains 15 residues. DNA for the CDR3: TGTGCCAGCAGTTACCCCCAGCGGGGCACAGATACGCAGTATTTT. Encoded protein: CASSYPQRGTDTQYF.

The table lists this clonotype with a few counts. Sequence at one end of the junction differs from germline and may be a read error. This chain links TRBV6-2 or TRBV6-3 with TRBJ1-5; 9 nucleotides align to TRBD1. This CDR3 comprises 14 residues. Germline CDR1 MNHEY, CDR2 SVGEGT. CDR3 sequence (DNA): TGCGCCAGCAGCTGGACAGGGGTTAATCAGCCCCAGCATTTT. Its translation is CASSWTGVNQPQHF.

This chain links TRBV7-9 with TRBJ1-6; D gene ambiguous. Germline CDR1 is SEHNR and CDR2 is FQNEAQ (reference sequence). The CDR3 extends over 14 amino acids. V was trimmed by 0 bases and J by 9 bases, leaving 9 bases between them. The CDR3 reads CASSLAGGGSPLHF. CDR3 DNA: TGTGCCAGCAGCTTAGCGGGAGGAGGTTCACCCCTCCACTTT.

Here the CDR3 reads CATDHENEQFF. The DNA of the CDR3 is TGTGCCACGGACCACGAGAATGAGCAGTTCTTC. V is TRBV10-3 and J is TRBJ2-1; D is ambiguous. This CDR3 is built from 11 residues. V lost 10 bases and J lost 7, with 11 bases in between. CDR1 and CDR2 (germline): ENHRY, SYGVKD.